This T cell receptor (beta chain) was sequenced in a study of blood T cell repertoires in COVID-19. Study-level information: Material from acute and convalescent COVID-19 was sourced from the United States, Italy and Spain. T cells, B-cell-depleted T cells, or PBMCs supplied cDNA or gDNA.

Germline CDR1 is WSHSY and CDR2 is SAAADI. The V end was cut by 4 bases, the J end by 3 bases, with 13 bases between. This CDR3 spans 15 amino acids. How the authors handled the data: Quantification of nucleated cells was approximated via reference gene primer amplification. The data were produced by immunoSEQ multiplex PCR, yet TCRdb's version contains in-frame clones alone and is incomplete. V and J calls and clone size follow that table, whereas D and trimming were derived from the DNA. Among over 45,000 clones listed, roughly 90% were seen once. The clonotype comes from a woman aged 60-75 years with active COVID-19. The gene calls are TRBV10-2 and TRBJ1-3; the D is unclear. Sequencing used peripheral blood. The CDR3, as DNA: TGCGCCAGCAGTGGCGAGCGGCAGTTTGGAAACACCATATATTTT. Translated, it gives CASSGERQFGNTIYF.